This T cell receptor beta chain was recorded in a study of cytomegalovirus exposure and HLA in healthy donors. Study context: A subsequent analysis reported that the 95 to 150 validation repertoires were produced on the same platform that had also been used for the approximately 700 first-cohort repertoires. Study results and limitations: It was reported that the classifier diagnosed cytomegalovirus status with high specificity and sensitivity in both the original and validation cohorts. CMV antigen specificity was confirmed in vitro for a few CMV-associated chains.

It was the approximately 120-subject validation cohort, separate from the approximately 700-subject first cohort, to which the donors belonged. V dropped 3 bases and J dropped 2 bases, with 19 bases sitting between them. This CDR3 is built from 17 residues. The germline V gene has CDR1 MGHRA and CDR2 YSYEKL. The protocol was immunoSEQ multiplex PCR, while the TCRdb copy is restricted to in-frame clones and leaves out a portion. In the table there are around 140,000 clones, more than 85% of which are singletons. On this clone: Antigen specificity is unknown.

The chain links TRBV4-1 to TRBJ1-1; D is possibly TRBD1 (5 bases). Input material: PBMCs. The clonotype comes from a man between 18 and 35 years old in good health and CMV-seropositive. The CDR3 sequence: CASSHGWGRGLNTEAFF. In DNA form, the CDR3 reads TGCGCCAGCAGCCATGGGTGGGGCAGAGGACTAAACACTGAAGCTTTCTTT.